A single sample gave rise to the 30 T cell receptor beta chains below, sequenced in a study of regulatory and conventional T cells in RAG deficiency. Clones were sequenced by immunoSEQ multiplex PCR, and TCRdb holds only the in-frame ones, with some missing. The sample carries around 37,000 clones, approximately 91% recorded once. This sample was also put to use in a study of regulatory T cells. That report notes: Primers: 52 TRBV forward and 13 TRBJ reverse.

The sequenced sample consisted of CD8+ T cells sorted from blood. The receptors originated from a human donor in good health.

The rearrangement links TRBV6-5 to TRBJ2-2; 7 nucleotides agree with TRBD1. The CDR3 sequence is 16 residues long. Germline V gives CDR1 MNHEY, CDR2 SVGAGI. After removal of 0 bases from V and 5 bases from J, the junction contained 6 bases not matched to a gene. As DNA, the CDR3 is TGTGCCAGCAGTTACTCGAATCACAGGGGAACCGGGGAGCTGTTTTTT. It encodes CASSYSNHRGTGELFF.

The CDR3 protein is CASSQYSGTLTGELFF. The CDR3 DNA reads as TGTGCCAGCTCACAATATAGCGGTACTCTGACCGGGGAGCTGTTTTTT. This chain links TRBV18 with TRBJ2-2, with a tentative D call TRBD2 (6 bases). The V gene's germline CDR1 is KGHSH and CDR2 LQKENI. This CDR3 spans 16 amino acids. Trimming removed 4 bases from V and 5 bases from J, with 17 bases in between.

The chain joins TRBV5-1 to TRBJ2-7, with 7 nucleotides matching TRBD2. Unmatched junction bases numbered 13, after V lost 5 bases and J lost 2 bases. Germline lookup yields CDR1 SGHRS and CDR2 YFSETQ. The CDR3 sequence is 16 residues long. The CDR3 nucleotides are TGCGCCAGCAGATCATCGGGCGGGAGTCCCCCCTACGAGCAGTACTTC. Translation: CASRSSGGSPPYEQYF. The whole variable domain, remainder taken from reference TRBV5-1 and TRBJ2-7, is KAGVTQTPRYLIKTRGQQVTLSCSPISGHRSVSWYQQTPGQGLQFLFEYFSETQRNKGNFPGRFSGRQFSNSRSEMNVSTLELGDSALYLCASRSSGGSPPYEQYFGPGTRLTVT.

The chain carries TRBV9 and TRBJ2-2, with D possibly being TRBD1 (5 bases). Germline CDR1 is SGDLS and CDR2 is YYNGEE. The CDR3 totals 15 residues. V gave up 4 bases and J gave up 6 bases, with 16 bases separating them. CDR3 bases: TGTGCCAGCAGCCCCCCGATCAGGGAAGCCGGGGAGCTGTTTTTT. Its translation is CASSPPIREAGELFF.

With regard to this clone: Its ends do not fully match the called genes, so a read error is possible. The chain has TRBV5-4 and TRBJ1-1; a possible D gene is TRBD1 (5 bases). The CDR3 consists of 15 residues. CDR1 SGHNT and CDR2 YYREEE come from the germline V gene (reference sequence). The CDR3 sequence: CAGSLDTGGGTEAFF. CDR3 sequence (DNA): TGTGCCGGCAGCTTGGACACCGGCGGAGGGACTGAAGCTTTCTTT. The full variable domain, with the rest looked up from reference TRBV5-4 and TRBJ1-1, is ETGVTQSPTHLIKTRGQQVTLRCSSQSGHNTVSWYQQALGQGPQFIFQYYREEENGRGNFPPRFSGLQFPNYSSELNVNALELDDSALYLCAGSLDTGGGTEAFFGQGTRLTVV.

V usage is TRBV7-8 and J usage is TRBJ2-5, with 11 bases identical to TRBD1. The J call may be in error: the DNA end matches TRBJ2-7 better. In germline, CDR1 is SGHVS, CDR2 FQNEAQ. This CDR3 is 15 amino acids long. The CDR3 protein is CASSLAGTGGFEQYF. CDR3 DNA sequence: TGTGCCAGCAGCTTAGCAGGGACAGGGGGTTTCGAGCAGTACTTC.

This clone has only a few counts. For the CDR3, the DNA is TGTGCCAGCAGCCCTCGAGAGTCCTACGAGCAGTACTTC. It codes for CASSPRESYEQYF. The chain employs TRBV7-6 and TRBJ2-7; the D is unclear. The germline CDR1 and CDR2 sequences are SGHVS and FNYEAQ. The CDR3 length is 13 residues. Trimming pared 5 bases from V and 1 base from J, leaving 9 bases between.

The CDR3 protein is CASSPTSGRSGELFF. The DNA of the CDR3 is TGTGCCAGCTCGCCGACTAGCGGGAGGTCCGGGGAGCTGTTTTTT. The genes are TRBV18 and TRBJ2-2; 13 bases map to TRBD2. Per the germline V gene, CDR1 is KGHSH and CDR2 is LQKENI. V dropped 6 bases and J dropped 6; count of bases not matched to a gene: 4. CDR3 size: 15 residues.

The chain combines TRBV28 with TRBJ1-5; possibly TRBD1 for D (6 bases). The CDR3 runs 19 residues. V lost 3 bases, J lost 0 bases, and 21 bases lay in between. Germline assignment: CDR1 MDHEN and CDR2 SYDVKM. CDR3: CASSLLGAVSSYSNQPQHF. In nucleotides, the CDR3 is TGTGCCAGCAGTTTGTTGGGGGCCGTGTCCTCTTATAGCAATCAGCCCCAGCATTTT.

V gene TRBV6-1 combines with J gene TRBJ2-7, with TRBD2 identical over 9 bases. V dropped 1 base and J dropped 2; count of bases not matched to a gene: 9. The CDR3 sequence is 17 residues long. Germline V gene sequence: CDR1 MNHNS, CDR2 SASEGT. CDR3 DNA: TGTGCCAGCAGTGAAGGACTAGCGGCCAACAGGGCCTACGAGCAGTACTTC. Its translation: CASSEGLAANRAYEQYF.

The gene calls are TRBV30 and TRBJ2-5; 8 bases match TRBD2. The CDR3 sequence is 15 residues long. Losses at the gene ends were 2 bases for V and 5 bases for J; bases not matched to a gene: 10. Looked up from germline, CDR1 is GTSNPN and CDR2 is SVGIG (reference sequence). The CDR3 bases are TGTGCCTGGAGTCCCACGGGGGGGCTTTGGGAGACCCAGTACTTC. Its protein product is CAWSPTGGLWETQYF.

The genes are TRBV14 and TRBJ1-1; no clear D. The CDR3 spans 19 residues. Looked up from germline, CDR1 is SGHDN and CDR2 is FVKESK. V was trimmed by 1 base and J by 4 bases, leaving 25 bases between them. The CDR3 sequence is CASSQGTISGPWVSTEAFF. CDR3 DNA sequence: TGTGCCAGCAGCCAAGGTACAATATCGGGCCCGTGGGTATCCACTGAAGCTTTCTTT.

The chain employs TRBV2 and TRBJ1-2; D possibly corresponds to TRBD1 (5 bases). CDR3 length: 15 amino acids. Looked up from germline, CDR1 is SNHLY and CDR2 is FYNNEI. Trimming removed 2 bases at V and 4 bases at J, with 14 bases between. CDR3: CASSEYARDIYGYTF. CDR3 nucleotides: TGTGCCAGCAGTGAATATGCCAGGGATATCTATGGCTACACCTTC.

The V gene is TRBV6-1, the J gene TRBJ1-1; possible D gene TRBD1, 5 bases. CDR1 and CDR2 (germline): MNHNS, SASEGT. There are 13 residues in the CDR3. Trimming took off 4 bases at V and 1 base at J, with 7 bases between the two ends. DNA for the CDR3: TGTGCCAGCAGTGGAAGGGGGAACACTGAAGCTTTCTTT. Translated: CASSGRGNTEAFF.

CDR3 DNA: TGTGCCAGCAACGCCAACAGGGGGTGGAACTATGGCTACACCTTC. It specifies CASNANRGWNYGYTF. The genes are TRBV6-5 and TRBJ1-2; 8 bases line up with TRBD1. The V gene's germline CDR1 is MNHEY and CDR2 SVGAGI. The CDR3 length is 15 residues. J gave up 2 bases and V 7 bases, and 9 bases lay outside the gene matches.

The gene calls are TRBV27 and TRBJ1-1; no clear D gene. This CDR3 spans 13 amino acids. Trimming stripped 7 bases from V and 3 bases from J, with 12 bases between. The germline gives CDR1 MNHEY, CDR2 SMNVEV (reference sequence). The DNA of the CDR3 is TGTGCCAGCAAGATAACCGGGGACACTGAAGCTTTCTTT. Protein product: CASKITGDTEAFF.

Of note for this clone: A read error may produce the germline difference seen at one junction end. The V call is TRBV7-7, the J call TRBJ2-3; tentative D call: TRBD2 (5 bases). This CDR3 has 15 residues. Germline CDR1 is SSHAT and CDR2 is FNYEAQ (reference sequence). The DNA of the CDR3 is TGTGCTAGCAGCGCGTCGGGGTGGGGCACAGATACGCAGTATTTT. This gives the protein CASSASGWGTDTQYF.

The rearrangement joins TRBV19 to TRBJ2-3; 9 bases line up with TRBD1. The germline V gene has CDR1 LNHDA and CDR2 SQIVND (reference sequence). The V and J ends lost 5 bases and 6 bases, in that order; junction bases with no gene match: 12. The CDR3 is made up of 16 amino acids. CDR3 nucleotides: TGTGCCAGTAGTTCGCCCGGGACAGGGTTTCGGGATACGCAGTATTTT. Protein sequence: CASSSPGTGFRDTQYF.

This chain uses TRBV28 with TRBJ1-1, with D unresolved. The CDR3 runs 12 residues. CDR1 and CDR2 (germline): MDHEN, SYDVKM. With 2 bases removed from V and 6 bases from J, the gap between germline ends came to 7 bases. CDR3 nucleotide sequence: TGTGCCAGCAGTTTAAGATTTGCTGAAGCTTTCTTT. Its translation is CASSLRFAEAFF. Using reference TRBV28 and TRBJ1-1 for the parts outside the CDR3, the full variable domain is DVKVTQSSRYLVKRTGEKVFLECVQDMDHENMFWYRQDPGLGLRLIYFSYDVKMKEKGDIPEGYSVSREKKERFSLILESASTNQTSMYLCASSLRFAEAFFGQGTRLTVV.

The gene calls are TRBV6-1 and TRBJ2-1; D remains ambiguous. Germline CDR1 is MNHNS and CDR2 is SASEGT. The CDR3 contains 12 residues. Trimming took 2 bases from V and 16 from J, leaving 15 bases between them. The CDR3, as DNA: TGTGCCAGCAGTGAACTGGCGGCTAGGCTATTCTTC. Translated: CASSELAARLFF.

The chain couples TRBV5-8 to TRBJ1-2; TRBD1 agrees at 9 bases. The V gene's germline CDR1 is SGHTS and CDR2 YDEGEE. V shed 7 bases and J 7 bases; nucleotides not matched to a gene: 8. The CDR3 loop spans 13 amino acids. CDR3 DNA: TGTGCCAGCCACAGGGGGCGCGAAGTTGGCTACACCTTC. This sequence encodes CASHRGREVGYTF.

This clone was detected only once. V and J are TRBV7-9 and TRBJ2-1; D perhaps matches TRBD2 (5 bases). Germline assignment: CDR1 SEHNR and CDR2 FQNEAQ (reference sequence). The CDR3 extends over 15 amino acids. The ends were cut back, 1 base at V and 2 bases at J, with 9 bases in the middle. CDR3 loop: CASSLDTGTYNEQFF. The DNA for the CDR3 is TGTGCCAGCAGCTTAGATACCGGGACCTACAATGAGCAGTTCTTC. The whole variable domain, filled in from reference TRBV7-9 and TRBJ2-1, reads DTGVSQNPRHKITKRGQNVTFRCDPISEHNRLYWYRQTLGQGPEFLTYFQNEAQLEKSRLLSDRFSAERPKGSFSTLEIQRTEQGDSAMYLCASSLDTGTYNEQFFGPGTRLTVL.

V gene TRBV7-2 combines with J gene TRBJ2-1; D may be TRBD1 or TRBD2 (5 bases each). Trimming cost V 5 bases and J 9 bases, with 23 bases left between them. From germline, CDR1 is SGHTA and CDR2 FQGNSA. CDR3 length: 16 amino acids. The CDR3 region has the DNA TGTGCCAGCAGCCACCACGCTTGGGGGTGGGTTGGTGAGCAGTTCTTC. Protein product: CASSHHAWGWVGEQFF.

The chain recombines TRBV4-2 with TRBJ2-1; D is undetermined. CDR3 length: 15 residues. The germline gives CDR1 LGHNA, CDR2 YNFKEQ. Trimming took 5 bases from V and 0 from J, leaving 11 bases between them. CDR3 in DNA: TGTGCCAGCAGCACCACTCCGAGCTCCTACAATGAGCAGTTCTTC. Its protein is CASSTTPSSYNEQFF.

The count of this clone is one. The chain uses TRBV25-1 and TRBJ2-7, with 8 bases identical to TRBD1. With V trimmed by 6 bases and J by 1 base, 8 bases remained unmatched. Germline V CDR1 and CDR2: MGHDK, SYGVNS. The CDR3 extends over 15 amino acids. DNA of the CDR3: TGTGCCAGCAGCCCTTCGAACAGGGGGTCCTACGAGCAGTACTTC. Amino acid sequence: CASSPSNRGSYEQYF.

This clone appeared a single time. The V gene is TRBV6-5, the J gene TRBJ2-7; D uncertain. Germline CDR1 MNHEY, CDR2 SVGAGI. The V end lost 6 bases, the J end lost 0 bases, and 9 bases lay between the germline ends. CDR3 size: 13 residues. The CDR3 DNA reads TGTGCCAGCAGGGAGACATTCTCCTACGAGCAGTACTTC. Residues: CASRETFSYEQYF.

This sequence joins TRBV30 and TRBJ2-5, with 7 positions matching TRBD2. Trimming at V came to 0 bases and at J to 5 bases, leaving 9 bases not matched to a gene. This CDR3 comprises 15 residues. The germline V gene has CDR1 GTSNPN and CDR2 SVGIG (reference sequence). The CDR3 loop is CAWSVGGRAGETQYF. The CDR3 DNA reads as TGTGCCTGGAGTGTGGGTGGGAGGGCCGGTGAGACCCAGTACTTC.

V gene TRBV4-1 combines with J gene TRBJ1-1; 8 bases align to TRBD1. Unmatched junction bases numbered 7, after V lost 4 bases and J lost 6 bases. The CDR3 totals 14 residues. The germline gives CDR1 MGHRA, CDR2 YSYEKL. CDR3 residues: CASSPWTGKPEAFF. The CDR3 region has the DNA TGCGCCAGCAGCCCTTGGACAGGGAAGCCTGAAGCTTTCTTT.

The chain recombines TRBV7-8 with TRBJ2-3; 11 nucleotides line up with TRBD2. Trimming at V came to 7 bases and at J to 4 bases, leaving 7 bases not matched to a gene. CDR3 size: 15 residues. CDR1 is SGHVS and CDR2 is FQNEAQ in the germline V gene. CDR3 DNA sequence: TGTGCCAGCAACCATCTTAGCGGGAGGGCAGATACGCAGTATTTT. As protein: CASNHLSGRADTQYF.

DNA for the CDR3: TGTGCCAGCAGCGTAGAATCAGCGGGCTCCTACAATGAGCAGTTCTTC. Translating gives CASSVESAGSYNEQFF. The rearrangement joins TRBV9 to TRBJ2-1, with D possibly being TRBD2 (6 bases). The CDR3 sequence is 16 residues long. Germline V CDR1 and CDR2: SGDLS, YYNGEE. The V gene lost 0 bases and the J gene lost 0 bases, with 10 bases spanning the gap.